A few counts support the clone carrying this TCR beta chain. Its antigen is unknown. This entry comes from a study of human T cells and chemical hapten exposure. Study overall: Among samples, TCR yields varied mainly because of small differences in pooled library volume.

Study observations and caveats: After DPC sensitization, TCRs above 1 in 1000 frequency showed no change.

Unique molecular identifiers were attached to individual cDNA molecules within the library. Authors' analysis steps: Sample TCR totals centred on a median of approximately 96,000, ranging about 20,000 to 700,000. TCRdb used MiXCR to reprocess the RACE reads, holding one entry per CDR3 protein. The authors' filters were not applied to this entry. The sample shows about 65,000 distinct CDR3 sequences, around 6.5% of them seen only once. Time point: healthy volunteer bleed at 6 weeks. The authors extracted total RNA from unfractionated whole blood. Per the germline V gene, CDR1 is MNHNS and CDR2 is SASEGT. CDR3 length: 14 residues. V was shortened by 0 bases and J by 6 bases, with 9 bases between the two germline ends.

The sample consisted of whole blood. The V call is TRBV6-1, the J call TRBJ1-5; D unresolved. The clonotype was recovered from a female donor in good health. Some clones in this sample may be carry-over from other donors' samples. The CDR3 bases are TGTGCCAGCAGTGAAGCAGGCTCTGGTCAGCCCCAGCATTTT. Residues: CASSEAGSGQPQHF.